These 23 T cell receptor beta chains originate from one sample sequenced in a study of control samples from healthy donors and cancer patients. Generated by immunoSEQ multiplex PCR, the TCRdb table keeps only in-frame clones and is missing some. The profile shows 100,000 to 150,000 clones, about 93% of them singletons. Sequencing used blood. Receptors originate from a man in his forties in good health.

The chain joins TRBV5-1 to TRBJ1-2, with D possibly being TRBD1 (5 bases). V lost 3 bases to trimming and J lost 3 bases, with 6 bases between them. The CDR3 covers 12 residues. Germline assignment: CDR1 SGHRS and CDR2 YFSETQ. CDR3 region: CASSSTDYGYTF. The CDR3 DNA is TGCGCCAGCAGCTCGACAGACTATGGCTACACCTTC.

This clone is a singleton in its sample. This sequence joins TRBV4-1 and TRBJ2-3; TRBD1 matches 7 bases. Germline V gives CDR1 MGHRA, CDR2 YSYEKL. V dropped 0 bases and J dropped 5; count of bases not matched to a gene: 8. CDR3 length: 16 amino acids. The CDR3 nucleotides read TGCGCCAGCAGCCAAGATCGACAGGGCTCGGGAGATACGCAGTATTTT. The encoded protein is CASSQDRQGSGDTQYF.

CDR3 residues: CASRTGNTEAFF. The DNA of the CDR3 is TGCGCCAGCAGGACAGGGAACACTGAAGCTTTCTTT. This sequence joins TRBV10-2 and TRBJ1-1; a possible D gene is TRBD1 (6 bases). The germline V gene encodes CDR1 WSHSY and CDR2 SAAADI. CDR3 length equals 12 residues. The V gene lost 6 bases and the J gene lost 1 base, with 6 bases spanning the gap.

The genes are TRBV5-6 and TRBJ1-4; no reliable D call. Trimming shortened V by 2 bases and J by 7 bases, and 12 bases separated the two germline ends. Germline CDR1 is SGHDT and CDR2 is YYEEEE. The CDR3 consists of 14 residues. CDR3 DNA: TGTGCCAGCAGCTTACAGATTCTTGGTGAAAAACTGTTTTTT. Its translation: CASSLQILGEKLFF.

Points on this clone: One end of the junction fails to match germline, which may point to a read error. V and J are TRBV11-2 and TRBJ2-3; no reliable D call. Looked up from germline, CDR1 is SGHAT and CDR2 is FQNNGV. The length of the CDR3 is 17 residues. The CDR3 loop reads CASSLDGLASNTDTQYF. CDR3 coding DNA: TGTGCCAGCAGCCTAGACGGCCTGGCTAGTAATACAGATACGCAGTATTTT.

CDR3 in DNA: TGTGCCACCAGCTCATCCGGGGGTAGGGAGACCCAGTACTTC. This sequence encodes CATSSSGGRETQYF. The rearrangement uses TRBV15 and TRBJ2-5; D may be TRBD2 (6 bases). Deletions cut 5 bases from V and 5 bases from J, with 15 bases between. Looked up from germline, CDR1 is LNHNV and CDR2 is YYDKDF (reference sequence). This CDR3 contains 14 residues.

The chain carries TRBV30 and TRBJ1-5; D unclear. This CDR3 has 15 residues. Germline V gives CDR1 GTSNPN, CDR2 SVGIG (reference sequence). V lost 2 bases, J lost 2 bases, and 13 bases lay in between. The CDR3 reads CAWSFSHGGNQPQHF. For the CDR3, the DNA is TGTGCCTGGAGTTTTAGCCACGGGGGCAATCAGCCCCAGCATTTT.

The chain has TRBV28 and TRBJ1-2; D unresolved. This CDR3 has 12 amino acids. V dropped 2 bases and J dropped 4 bases, with 5 bases sitting between them. Germline CDR1 MDHEN, CDR2 SYDVKM. In nucleotides, the CDR3 is TGTGCCAGCAGTTTAATGGGCTATGGCTACACCTTC. Protein sequence: CASSLMGYGYTF.

This clone has a single count. V usage is TRBV4-1 and J usage is TRBJ1-6, with D possibly TRBD1 on 6 matching bases. This CDR3 is built from 14 residues. Germline CDR1 and CDR2: MGHRA and YSYEKL. Trimming removed 1 base at V and 7 bases at J, with 8 bases between. The CDR3, as DNA: TGCGCCAGCAGCCAAGGGGGGGCGAATTCACCCCTCCACTTT. Translating it yields CASSQGGANSPLHF.

The gene calls are TRBV28 and TRBJ1-2, with 7 bases that match TRBD1. The CDR3 is 13 residues long. J lost 8 bases, V lost 6 bases, and 9 bases had no gene match. Per germline, CDR1 MDHEN and CDR2 SYDVKM. The CDR3 here is CASSRTGDWGYTF. In DNA form, the CDR3 reads TGTGCCAGCAGCCGCACAGGGGATTGGGGCTACACCTTC.

The chain joins TRBV20-1 to TRBJ2-5; D gene ambiguous. This CDR3 is 15 amino acids long. The germline V gene has CDR1 DFQATT and CDR2 SNEGSKA (reference sequence). V was clipped by 3 bases and J by 2 bases, with 16 bases between them. The CDR3 region is CSASGRSVIQETQYF. For the CDR3, the DNA is TGCAGTGCTAGTGGACGATCAGTTATTCAAGAGACCCAGTACTTC.

The rearrangement links TRBV6-5 to TRBJ1-6; 8 nucleotides agree with TRBD1. V lost 11 bases and J lost 12; bases outside the gene matches: 18. Germline loops: CDR1 MNHEY, CDR2 SVGAGI. CDR3 length: 15 residues. CDR3 residues: CAAREQGDGLGPLHF. In nucleotides, the CDR3 is TGTGCCGCCCGGGAACAGGGGGACGGGTTGGGACCCCTCCACTTT.

The rearrangement links TRBV27 to TRBJ1-3; perhaps TRBD1 as D (6 bases). Germline V gene sequence: CDR1 MNHEY, CDR2 SMNVEV (reference sequence). V lost 7 bases, J lost 2 bases, and 15 bases lay in between. The CDR3 spans 15 residues. For the CDR3, the DNA is TGTGCCAGCAACCCTCGCAGGGGAACTGGAAACACCATATATTTT. Translating it yields CASNPRRGTGNTIYF.

The chain is built from TRBV9 and TRBJ1-1, with D unclear. V gave up 4 bases and J gave up 4 bases, with 14 bases separating them. Per germline, CDR1 SGDLS and CDR2 YYNGEE. The CDR3 is 14 residues long. CDR3 region: CASSSQMGGTEAFF. Here the CDR3 DNA reads TGTGCCAGCAGCTCCCAGATGGGTGGCACTGAAGCTTTCTTT. Filled out from reference TRBV9 and TRBJ1-1, the complete variable domain reads DSGVTQTPKHLITATGQRVTLRCSPRSGDLSVYWYQQSLDQGLQFLIQYYNGEERAKGNILERFSAQQFPDLHSELNLSSLELGDSALYFCASSSQMGGTEAFFGQGTRLTVV.

For this clone: Relative to the germline gene, one junction end is altered; a read error may explain this. This chain connects TRBV7-7 to TRBJ2-5; 9 nucleotides align to TRBD1. CDR1 and CDR2 from the germline V gene are SSHAT and FNYEAQ (reference sequence). The CDR3 is 15 amino acids. The CDR3 loop is CASSLTGGSQETQYF. Written as DNA, the CDR3 is TGTGCTAGCAGCTTGACAGGGGGTAGCCAAGAGACCCAGTACTTC.

The J gene is TRBJ1-6, the V gene TRBV30, with 9 bases lining up with TRBD1. Germline CDR1 and CDR2: GTSNPN and SVGIG (reference sequence). V trimming: 4 bases; J trimming: 8 bases; junction bases outside the gene matches: 3. The CDR3 extends over 13 amino acids. The CDR3 loop is CAWIDRGDSPLHF. CDR3 DNA: TGTGCCTGGATCGACAGGGGGGATTCACCCCTCCACTTT.

The chain joins TRBV5-6 to TRBJ2-2, with 8 bases matching TRBD1. The CDR3 runs 16 residues. Looked up from germline, CDR1 is SGHDT and CDR2 is YYEEEE. Losses at the gene ends were 0 bases for V and 11 bases for J; bases not matched to a gene: 12. The CDR3 DNA reads TGTGCCAGCAGCTTGGACTCGGGGACAGGAAGGTCCGAGCTGTTTTTT. It specifies CASSLDSGTGRSELFF. Variable domain in full (rest from reference TRBV5-6 and TRBJ2-2): DAGVTQSPTHLIKTRGQQVTLRCSPKSGHDTVSWYQQALGQGPQFIFQYYEEEERQRGNFPDRFSGHQFPNYSSELNVNALLLGDSALYLCASSLDSGTGRSELFFGEGSRLTVL.

Here the CDR3 reads CASSLYQSYGYTF. The CDR3 DNA follows: TGTGCCAGCAGCTTGTATCAAAGCTATGGCTACACCTTC. The chain is built from TRBV7-8 and TRBJ1-2; D is uncertain. This CDR3 has 13 residues. Trimming cost V 3 bases and J 4 bases, with 9 bases left between them. Germline V gene lookup returns CDR1 SGHVS and CDR2 FQNEAQ.

The rearrangement links TRBV9 to TRBJ2-3; possibly TRBD2 for D (5 bases). Trimming took off 0 bases at V and 5 bases at J, with 10 bases between the two ends. The CDR3 totals 14 residues. The germline V gene encodes CDR1 SGDLS and CDR2 YYNGEE. The CDR3 DNA reads TGTGCCAGCAGCGTAGCTCATGGAGGAGATACGCAGTATTTT. It encodes CASSVAHGGDTQYF. Complete variable domain (other parts from reference TRBV9 and TRBJ2-3): DSGVTQTPKHLITATGQRVTLRCSPRSGDLSVYWYQQSLDQGLQFLIQYYNGEERAKGNILERFSAQQFPDLHSELNLSSLELGDSALYFCASSVAHGGDTQYFGPGTRLTVL.

V gene TRBV5-6 combines with J gene TRBJ2-2; 11 bases map to TRBD2. The CDR3 loop spans 17 amino acids. V lost 0 bases and J lost 6; bases outside the gene matches: 7. Per germline, CDR1 SGHDT and CDR2 YYEEEE. This chain's CDR3 is CASSLDPSGGRSGELFF. DNA for the CDR3: TGTGCCAGCAGCTTGGATCCTAGCGGGGGGCGGTCCGGGGAGCTGTTTTTT. Combining the CDR3 with reference TRBV5-6 and TRBJ2-2 gives the whole variable domain DAGVTQSPTHLIKTRGQQVTLRCSPKSGHDTVSWYQQALGQGPQFIFQYYEEEERQRGNFPDRFSGHQFPNYSSELNVNALLLGDSALYLCASSLDPSGGRSGELFFGEGSRLTVL.

The V and J genes are TRBV7-9 and TRBJ2-2; D may correspond to TRBD1 or TRBD2 (5 bases each). Germline lookup yields CDR1 SEHNR and CDR2 FQNEAQ (reference sequence). Trimming pared 5 bases from V and 5 bases from J, leaving 15 bases between. The CDR3 has 15 residues. The CDR3 DNA follows: TGTGCCAGCAGCGCCATTACTAGGGGAACCGGGGAGCTGTTTTTT. The encoded protein is CASSAITRGTGELFF.

This clone was seen more than once but under ten times. The chain uses TRBV6-1 and TRBJ2-7; 8 bases fit TRBD2. Germline V gene data show CDR1 as MNHNS and CDR2 as SASEGT. Trimming took 4 bases from V and 7 from J; bases not matched to a gene: 15. The CDR3 contains 16 residues. DNA of the CDR3: TGTGCCAGCAGTGCCCATATTGTCGGGGGGGCCGGGGAGCAGTACTTC. Encoded protein: CASSAHIVGGAGEQYF.

The chain combines TRBV5-1 with TRBJ1-4; tentatively, D is TRBD1 (5 bases). Germline V gene data show CDR1 as SGHRS and CDR2 as YFSETQ. Trimming removed 4 bases from V and 8 bases from J, with 21 bases in between. This CDR3 comprises 16 residues. The CDR3 spells CASSPVVEGRLEKLFF. The CDR3 coding sequence is TGCGCCAGCAGCCCCGTGGTGGAGGGGAGATTAGAAAAACTGTTTTTT.